Each of the 10 T cell receptor beta chains below was sequenced from the same sample in a study of graft-versus-host responses after intestinal transplantation (dated by TCRdb to 2020 to 2022). Reading the label with the study, this specimen's time point is: cells obtained before transplantation from donor or recipient. Mixed lymphocyte reactions plated around 200,000 CFSE-labeled pre-transplant responders with around 200,000 irradiated violet-dye-labeled stimulators and were cultured for about 6 days. Libraries were prepared through the immunoSEQ multiplex PCR assay. This immuneACCESS table, as held by TCRdb, lists in-frame sequences with V and J called but not all clones. Of the missing ones, under half trace to an unresolved V gene in checked studies; the others have no known cause. The table for this sample lists about 14,000 clones; around two fifths of them were counted only once. The ten largest clones add up to roughly 15% of the sample.

Source: alloreactive CD8+ T cells from a mixed lymphocyte reaction culture, taken before intestinal transplant. Sample cell subset or site, as interpreted from the label and publication: CFSE-low proliferating T cells sorted from roughly six-day pre-transplant mixed lymphocyte reaction (GvH or HvG direction). These receptors were obtained from a human patient who received an intestinal transplant.

A few counts support this clone. The CDR3 sequence: CASSPESHEQYF. The CDR3 DNA reads as TGTGCCAGCAGCCCCGAGAGCCACGAGCAGTACTTC. The rearrangement links TRBV7-9 to TRBJ2-7; D call uncertain. V lost 5 bases and J lost 5, with 10 bases in between. The length of the CDR3 is 12 residues. Germline V gene lookup returns CDR1 SEHNR and CDR2 FQNEAQ (reference sequence).

The V gene is TRBV5-8, the J gene TRBJ2-2; 8 bases match TRBD2. Germline trimming cut 1 base from V and 4 bases from J; bases unmatched to any gene: 6. Per germline, CDR1 SGHTS and CDR2 YDEGEE. The CDR3 loop spans 16 amino acids. CDR3 protein: CASSLIAGPSTGELFF. CDR3 nucleotides: TGTGCCAGCAGCTTGATAGCGGGACCGAGCACCGGGGAGCTGTTTTTT.

This clone turned up a few times. J is TRBJ1-1 and V is TRBV5-1; no firm D call. This CDR3 spans 14 amino acids. Germline V gives CDR1 SGHRS, CDR2 YFSETQ. V was cut by 1 base and J by 5 bases, with 12 bases left in between. This chain's CDR3 is CASSLFQAETEAFF. The DNA of the CDR3 is TGCGCCAGCAGCTTGTTTCAGGCTGAGACTGAAGCTTTCTTT.

This clone turned up a few times. This chain connects TRBV30 to TRBJ2-7, with D possibly TRBD1 on 6 matching bases. The germline V and J ends were trimmed by 2 bases and 5 bases, with 13 bases remaining between them. Germline CDR1 GTSNPN, CDR2 SVGIG (reference sequence). The CDR3 contains 13 residues. This CDR3 reads CAWSRTGPDEQYF. DNA for the CDR3: TGTGCCTGGAGTAGAACAGGGCCCGACGAGCAGTACTTC.

This clone is labeled medium-sized. The V and J genes are TRBV4-3 and TRBJ2-7; TRBD1 matches 8 bases. V trimming: 0 bases; J trimming: 2 bases; junction bases outside the gene matches: 18. Germline values: CDR1 LGHNA, CDR2 YSLEER. The CDR3 totals 20 residues. CDR3 in amino acids: CASSQDRFPTGTGRTYEQYF. CDR3 nucleotides: TGCGCCAGCAGCCAAGATCGGTTCCCAACCGGGACAGGACGAACCTACGAGCAGTACTTC.

In its sample, this clone ranks as medium-sized (0.01 to 0.1%). This chain joins TRBV7-9 and TRBJ2-7; 7 nucleotides align to TRBD1. The CDR3 is 13 residues long. Germline V CDR1 and CDR2: SEHNR, FQNEAQ (reference sequence). V was pared by 5 bases and J by 3 bases, with 4 bases of the junction left unmatched. CDR3 in amino acids: CASSLGQLYEQYF. The DNA for the CDR3 is TGTGCCAGCAGCCTGGGACAGCTCTACGAGCAGTACTTC.

This clone has more than one count but fewer than ten. The V gene is TRBV6-1, the J gene TRBJ2-7, with 7 positions matching TRBD1. V lost 7 bases and J lost 2; bases outside the gene matches: 8. This CDR3 region has 14 residues. Germline loops: CDR1 MNHNS, CDR2 SASEGT. The CDR3 DNA reads as TGTGCCAGCACCCCAAGGGGGACAGCCTACGAGCAGTACTTC. This translates into CASTPRGTAYEQYF.

This clone appeared a few times. The chain has TRBV27 and TRBJ2-7, with 11 bases aligning to TRBD2. The CDR3 totals 16 residues. The V gene end was trimmed by 5 bases and the J gene end by 5 bases; junction bases not matched to a gene: 11. Looked up from germline, CDR1 is MNHEY and CDR2 is SMNVEV (reference sequence). CDR3: CASSPGVAGGPNEQYF. For the CDR3, the DNA is TGTGCCAGCAGTCCCGGGGTAGCGGGAGGGCCCAACGAGCAGTACTTC.

The V call is TRBV19, the J call TRBJ2-3, with a possible D match to TRBD2 (5 bases). The CDR3 covers 16 residues. V dropped 1 base and J dropped 3 bases, with 14 bases sitting between them. The germline V gene has CDR1 LNHDA and CDR2 SQIVND (reference sequence). The CDR3 nucleotides are TGTGCCAGTAGTATAGTAACCTACTCGGGGACAGATACGCAGTATTTT. Residues: CASSIVTYSGTDTQYF.

This clone was seen a handful of times. This chain uses TRBV5-1 with TRBJ1-1; possibly TRBD1 for D (5 bases). The CDR3 length is 14 residues. The ends were cut back, 5 bases at V and 5 bases at J, with 16 bases in the middle. The germline gives CDR1 SGHRS, CDR2 YFSETQ. Written as DNA, the CDR3 is TGCGCCAGCAGTTTCATAGGGGTTGGGACTGAAGCTTTCTTT. Translated, it gives CASSFIGVGTEAFF.